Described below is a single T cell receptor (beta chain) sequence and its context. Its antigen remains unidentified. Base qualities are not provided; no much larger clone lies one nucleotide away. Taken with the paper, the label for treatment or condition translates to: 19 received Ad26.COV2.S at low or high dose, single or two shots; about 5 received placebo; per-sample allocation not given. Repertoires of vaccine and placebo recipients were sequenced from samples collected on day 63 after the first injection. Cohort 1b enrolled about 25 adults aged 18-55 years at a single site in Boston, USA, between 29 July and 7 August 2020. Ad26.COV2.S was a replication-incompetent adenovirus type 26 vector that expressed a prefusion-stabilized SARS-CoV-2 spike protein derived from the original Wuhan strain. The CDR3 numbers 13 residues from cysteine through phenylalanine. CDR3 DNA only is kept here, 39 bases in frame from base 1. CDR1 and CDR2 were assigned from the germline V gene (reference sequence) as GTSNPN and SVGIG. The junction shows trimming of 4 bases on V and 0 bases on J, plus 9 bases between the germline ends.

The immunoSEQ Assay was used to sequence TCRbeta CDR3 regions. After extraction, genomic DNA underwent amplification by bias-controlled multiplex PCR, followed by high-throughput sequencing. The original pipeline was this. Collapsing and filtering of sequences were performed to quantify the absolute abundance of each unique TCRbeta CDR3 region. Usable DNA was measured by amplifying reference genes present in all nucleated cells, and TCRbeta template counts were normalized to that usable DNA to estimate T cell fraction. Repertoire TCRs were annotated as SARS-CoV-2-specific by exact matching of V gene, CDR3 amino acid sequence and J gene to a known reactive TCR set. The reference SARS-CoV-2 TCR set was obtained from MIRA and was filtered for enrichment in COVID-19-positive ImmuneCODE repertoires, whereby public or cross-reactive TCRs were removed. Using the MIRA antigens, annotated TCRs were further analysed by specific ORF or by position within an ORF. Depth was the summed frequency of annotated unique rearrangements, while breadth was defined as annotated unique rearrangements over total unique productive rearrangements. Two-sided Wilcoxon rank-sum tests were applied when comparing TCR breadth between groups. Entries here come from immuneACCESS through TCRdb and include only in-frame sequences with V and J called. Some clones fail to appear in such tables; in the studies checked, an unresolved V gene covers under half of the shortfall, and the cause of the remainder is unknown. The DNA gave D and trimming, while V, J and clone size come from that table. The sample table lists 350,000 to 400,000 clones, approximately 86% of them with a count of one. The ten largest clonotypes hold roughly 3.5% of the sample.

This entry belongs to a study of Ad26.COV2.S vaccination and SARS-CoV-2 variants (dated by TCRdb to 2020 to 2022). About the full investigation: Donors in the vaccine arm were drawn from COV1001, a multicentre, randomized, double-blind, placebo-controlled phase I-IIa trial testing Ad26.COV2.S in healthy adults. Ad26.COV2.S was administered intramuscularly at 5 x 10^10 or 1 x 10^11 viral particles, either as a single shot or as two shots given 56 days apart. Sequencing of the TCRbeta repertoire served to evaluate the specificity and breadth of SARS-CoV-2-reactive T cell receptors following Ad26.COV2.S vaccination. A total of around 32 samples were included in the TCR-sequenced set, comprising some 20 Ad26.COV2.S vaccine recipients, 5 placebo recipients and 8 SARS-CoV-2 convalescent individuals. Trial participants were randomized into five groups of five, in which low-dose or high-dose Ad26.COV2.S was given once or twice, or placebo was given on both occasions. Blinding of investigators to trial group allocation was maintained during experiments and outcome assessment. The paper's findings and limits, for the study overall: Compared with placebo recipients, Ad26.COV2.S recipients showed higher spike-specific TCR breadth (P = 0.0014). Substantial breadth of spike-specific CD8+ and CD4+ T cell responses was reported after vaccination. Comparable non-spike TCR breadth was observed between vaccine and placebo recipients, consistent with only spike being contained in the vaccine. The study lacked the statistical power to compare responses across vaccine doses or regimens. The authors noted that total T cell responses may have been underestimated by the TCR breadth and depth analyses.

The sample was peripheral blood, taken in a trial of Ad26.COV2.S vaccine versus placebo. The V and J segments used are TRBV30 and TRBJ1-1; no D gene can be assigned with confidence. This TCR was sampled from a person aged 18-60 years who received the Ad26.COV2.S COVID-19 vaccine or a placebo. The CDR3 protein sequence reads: CAWTRGMNTEAFF. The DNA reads TGTGCCTGGACTCGTGGTATGAACACTGAAGCTTTCTTT.